This T cell receptor beta chain was retrieved from a study of T cell repertoires in cytomegalovirus infection. The CDR3 runs to 17 residues. Germline values: CDR1 SSHAT, CDR2 FNYEAQ (reference sequence). Via MiXCR, TCRdb re-called the reads, giving one row per CDR3 protein. The sample yields about a million distinct CDR3 sequences, approximately 33% seen once. This clonotype was observed a few times. Its matching antigen is unknown. Relative to the germline gene, one junction end is altered; a read error may explain this. The sample here was cultured CD8+ T cells from PBMCs, taken from culture after CMV antigen stimulation. The sequence came from a human donor in good health (CMV status not recorded). Some clones in this sample may be carry-over from other donors' samples. The V and J genes are TRBV7-7 and TRBJ2-1, with 9 positions matching TRBD2. The CDR3: CASSPVGGGAPYNEQFF. As DNA, the CDR3 is TGTGCTAGCAGCCCCGTCGGCGGGGGGGCCCCCTACAATGAGCAGTTCTTC.